This TCR beta chain was retrieved from a study of shared clonotypes between healthy human individuals. Naive-designated CD8 cells lacked CD45RO, were positively enriched for CCR7, and omitted terminally differentiated effector memory CD45RA+ cells. Donors comprised healthy HIV-negative adults lacking recent acute infections or vaccinations. This CDR3 has 17 amino acids. V lost 4 bases and J lost 0; bases outside the gene matches: 8. CDR1 and CDR2 (germline): MDHEN, SYDVKM. This clone was seen once. Measured with immunoSEQ multiplex PCR; TCRdb has only the in-frame clones, and not every one. Of more than 2 million clones in the sample, approximately 94% were seen once.

The sample comprised naive CD8+ T cells sorted from blood. The V gene is TRBV28, the J gene TRBJ1-4; 7 positions match TRBD1. The receptor was derived from a man between 18 and 29 years old in good health. The CDR3 DNA is TGTGCCAGCAGTTCGACAGGGTCCCCTCCAACTAATGAAAAACTGTTTTTT. Translated, it gives CASSSTGSPPTNEKLFF.